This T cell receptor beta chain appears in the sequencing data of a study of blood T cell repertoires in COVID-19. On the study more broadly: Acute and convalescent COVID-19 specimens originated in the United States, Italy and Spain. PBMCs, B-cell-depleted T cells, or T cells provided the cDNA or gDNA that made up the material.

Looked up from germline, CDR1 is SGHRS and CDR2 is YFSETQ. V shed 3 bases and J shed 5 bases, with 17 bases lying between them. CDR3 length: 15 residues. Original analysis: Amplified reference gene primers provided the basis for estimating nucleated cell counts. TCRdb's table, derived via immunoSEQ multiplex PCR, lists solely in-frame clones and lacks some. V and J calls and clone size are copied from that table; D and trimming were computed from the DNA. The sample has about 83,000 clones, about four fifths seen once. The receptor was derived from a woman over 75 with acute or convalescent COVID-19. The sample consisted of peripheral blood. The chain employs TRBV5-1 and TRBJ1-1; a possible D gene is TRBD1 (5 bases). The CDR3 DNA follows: TGCGCCAGCAGCTCCCTGGGAGGGCGGGGGACTGAAGCTTTCTTT. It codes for CASSSLGGRGTEAFF.